These T cell receptor beta chains were read from a single sample in a study of blood T cell repertoires in COVID-19. TCRdb keeps only in-frame clones here, not all; method: immunoSEQ multiplex PCR. The sample includes approximately 230,000 clones, around 87% of them seen just once. The specimen sequenced was PBMCs or T cells enriched from blood (not recorded which). Receptors originate from a woman aged 30 to 39 with acute COVID-19. Each CDR3 is given without its conserved first and last residue. Fields, in order: V gene, CDR3 protein.

>TRBV27
ASSLLDRGPDTQY
>TRBV2
ASSGRRQGADTQY
>TRBV6-5
ASSPLMGVSETQY
>TRBV6-6
ASSYGSGGPGREQY
>TRBV28
ASSFAGQTIYGYT
>TRBV6-2/TRBV6-3
ASSYAGQGVHEQY
>TRBV28
ASSSLTLTPYGYT
>TRBV6-1
ASSEAGFSGSTNEQY
>TRBV12-3/TRBV12-4
ASTEGATQY
>TRBV19
ASSIYGTSSFEQY
>TRBV27
ASSSPSGRAPEQF
>TRBV5-1
ASSLDGTGQNIQY
>TRBV30
AWRSLSGTQY
>TRBV6-6
ASSRRGSADTQY
>TRBV10-1
ASSDGTYEQY
>TRBV7-6
ASSFRGLPTF
>TRBV7-3
ASSSCPHRTGWKATNEKLF
>TRBV3-1/TRBV3-2
ASSPPLGRGAEETQY
>TRBV29-1
SVEDGTGGYT
>TRBV19
ASSRGTGQGSGYT
>TRBV25-1
AILKGERCEQY
>TRBV5-4
ASSSPGGLSYEQY
>TRBV15
ATSSDRAASSYNSPLH
>TRBV6-2/TRBV6-3
ASSWGGTTNEKLF
>TRBV19
ASSRGTPYNEQF
>TRBV7-9
ASSGRGGHLEQY
>TRBV10-3
AISDGDRYQETQY
>TRBV2
ASSELASVNTGELF
>TRBV9
ASSVIPIAGVNNEQF
>TRBV7-9
ASKRGSSTDTQY
>TRBV11-2
ASSPPAVSLEF